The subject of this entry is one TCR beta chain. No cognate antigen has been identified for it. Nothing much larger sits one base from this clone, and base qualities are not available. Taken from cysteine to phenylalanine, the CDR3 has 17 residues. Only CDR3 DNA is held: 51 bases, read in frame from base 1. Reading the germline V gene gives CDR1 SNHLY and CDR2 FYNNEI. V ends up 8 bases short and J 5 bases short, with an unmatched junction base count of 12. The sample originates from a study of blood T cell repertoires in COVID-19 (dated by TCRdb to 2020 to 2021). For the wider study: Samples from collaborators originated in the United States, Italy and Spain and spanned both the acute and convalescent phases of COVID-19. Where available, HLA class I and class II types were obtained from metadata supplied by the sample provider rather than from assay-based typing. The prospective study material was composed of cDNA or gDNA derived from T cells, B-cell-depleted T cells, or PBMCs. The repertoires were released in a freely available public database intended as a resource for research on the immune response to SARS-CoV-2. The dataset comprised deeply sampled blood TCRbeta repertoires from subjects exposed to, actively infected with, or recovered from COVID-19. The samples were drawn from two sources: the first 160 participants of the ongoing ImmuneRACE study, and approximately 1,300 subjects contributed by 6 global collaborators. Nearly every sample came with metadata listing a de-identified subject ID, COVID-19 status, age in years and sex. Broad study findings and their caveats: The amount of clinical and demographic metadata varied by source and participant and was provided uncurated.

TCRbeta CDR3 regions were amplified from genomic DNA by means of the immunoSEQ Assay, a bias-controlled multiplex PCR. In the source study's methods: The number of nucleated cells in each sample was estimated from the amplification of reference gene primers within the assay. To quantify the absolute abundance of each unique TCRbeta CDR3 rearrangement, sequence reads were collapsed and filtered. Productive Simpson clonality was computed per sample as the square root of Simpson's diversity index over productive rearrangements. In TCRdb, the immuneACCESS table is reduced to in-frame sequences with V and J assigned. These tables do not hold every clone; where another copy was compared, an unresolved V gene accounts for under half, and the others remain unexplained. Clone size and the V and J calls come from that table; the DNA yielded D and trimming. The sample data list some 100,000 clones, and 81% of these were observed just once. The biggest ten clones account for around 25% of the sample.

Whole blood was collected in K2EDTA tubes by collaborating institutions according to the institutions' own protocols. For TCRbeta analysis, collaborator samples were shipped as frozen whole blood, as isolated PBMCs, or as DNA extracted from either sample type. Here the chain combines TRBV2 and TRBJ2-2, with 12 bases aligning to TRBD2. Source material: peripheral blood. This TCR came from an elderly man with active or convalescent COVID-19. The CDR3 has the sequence CASGGTSGPFGTGELFF. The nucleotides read TGTGCCAGCGGAGGGACTAGCGGGCCGTTTGGGACCGGGGAGCTGTTTTTT.